Each of the 13 T cell receptor beta chains below was sequenced from the same sample in a study of blood T cell repertoires in COVID-19. Sequencing used immunoSEQ multiplex PCR; TCRdb keeps in-frame clones, though not all of them. The sample shows about 100,000 clones, 88% of them seen only once. The sample consisted of peripheral blood. The receptors were sampled from a human donor in a cohort sampled during active COVID-19.

The chain couples TRBV3-1 (or the pseudogene TRBV3-2) to TRBJ2-7; weak D call: TRBD1 (5 bases). In germline, CDR1 is LGHDT, CDR2 YNNKEL (reference sequence). The CDR3 has 12 amino acids. V was cut by 8 bases and J by 1 base, with 9 bases left in between. The CDR3 sequence: CASAHRSYEQYF. In nucleotides, the CDR3 is TGTGCCAGCGCTCACAGGTCCTACGAGCAGTACTTC.

This chain uses TRBV4-1 with TRBJ1-1, with a tentative D call TRBD1 (5 bases). Trimming pared 0 bases from V and 1 base from J, leaving 12 bases between. Germline V gene data show CDR1 as MGHRA and CDR2 as YSYEKL. The CDR3 runs 16 residues. The CDR3 region has the DNA TGCGCCAGCAGCCAAGACTACGGGGGGAAGAACACTGAAGCTTTCTTT. It yields the protein CASSQDYGGKNTEAFF.

The J gene is TRBJ2-7, the V gene TRBV28; D uncertain. CDR3 length: 13 residues. Germline V gives CDR1 MDHEN, CDR2 SYDVKM. V was cut by 5 bases and J by 2 bases, with 10 bases left in between. In DNA, the CDR3 is TGTGCCAGCAGTGGCAACAGTGCCTACGAGCAGTACTTC. Protein sequence: CASSGNSAYEQYF.

V usage is TRBV7-3 and J usage is TRBJ2-3; the match to TRBD2 covers 14 bases. Germline V gene data show CDR1 as SGHTA and CDR2 as FQGTGA. The CDR3 length is 16 residues. V shed 5 bases and J 4 bases; nucleotides not matched to a gene: 5. The CDR3 DNA is TGTGCCAGCAGCCCCGGGACTAGCGGGAGAGCAGATACGCAGTATTTT. Translating it yields CASSPGTSGRADTQYF. Full variable domain (remainder filled in from reference TRBV7-3 and TRBJ2-3): GAGVSQTPSNKVTEKGKYVELRCDPISGHTALYWYRQSLGQGPEFLIYFQGTGAADDSGLPNDRFFAVRPEGSVSTLKIQRTERGDSAVYLCASSPGTSGRADTQYFGPGTRLTVL.

The chain links TRBV4-3 to TRBJ2-1; 8 bases are shared with TRBD2. Germline V gene data show CDR1 as LGHNA and CDR2 as YSLEER. V shed 0 bases and J 4 bases; nucleotides not matched to a gene: 8. This CDR3 has 17 residues. The CDR3 spells CASSQEGAGEMYNEQFF. The CDR3 DNA sequence: TGCGCCAGCAGCCAAGAAGGAGCGGGAGAAATGTACAATGAGCAGTTCTTC.

This clone has more than one count but fewer than ten. CDR3 in DNA: TGCAGCGTTGAACGACAGAACACTGAAGCTTTCTTT. It specifies CSVERQNTEAFF. The gene calls are TRBV29-1 and TRBJ1-1, with D uncertain. Deletions cut 2 bases from V and 1 base from J, with 5 bases between. Germline V gene lookup returns CDR1 SQVTM and CDR2 ANQGSEA. The length of the CDR3 is 12 residues.

In its sample, this clone was seen once. J is TRBJ1-1 and V is TRBV9, with TRBD1 identical over 9 bases. The CDR3 has 14 residues. V lost 3 bases, J lost 3 bases, and 3 bases stayed unmatched. Germline lookup yields CDR1 SGDLS and CDR2 YYNGEE. Written as DNA, the CDR3 is TGTGCCAGCAGCGCTGGGACAGGGCACACTGAAGCTTTCTTT. Amino acid sequence: CASSAGTGHTEAFF.

The chain has TRBV11-3 and TRBJ2-1; 11 positions match TRBD2. The CDR3 is made up of 17 amino acids. The junction had 10 bases not matched to a gene; V was cut back by 4 bases and J by 5 bases. CDR1 is SGHNT and CDR2 is YENEEA in the germline V gene. Here the CDR3 reads CASSSRLAGPRDNEQFF. CDR3 sequence (DNA): TGTGCCAGCAGCTCCCGACTAGCGGGACCCCGGGACAATGAGCAGTTCTTC.

The chain joins TRBV5-1 to TRBJ2-7; 9 bases align to TRBD1. This CDR3 contains 15 residues. V was pared by 0 bases and J by 3 bases, with 4 bases of the junction left unmatched. Germline CDR1 SGHRS, CDR2 YFSETQ. The CDR3 nucleotides are TGCGCCAGCAGCTTGGTCACAGGGGGCCTCTACGAGCAGTACTTC. As protein: CASSLVTGGLYEQYF.

The rearrangement uses TRBV19 and TRBJ1-2; D gene unclear. The CDR3 contains 14 residues. CDR1 LNHDA and CDR2 SQIVND come from the germline V gene (reference sequence). V lost 6 bases to trimming and J lost 7 bases, with 18 bases between them. CDR3 in DNA: TGTGCCAGTAGGACCGGACGCCTTCGGGGTGGCTACACCTTC. It codes for CASRTGRLRGGYTF.

The chain links TRBV2 to TRBJ1-4, with a weak D call TRBD1 (5 bases). The germline V gene has CDR1 SNHLY and CDR2 FYNNEI. The CDR3 sequence is 14 residues long. The germline V and J ends were trimmed by 3 bases and 8 bases, with 13 bases remaining between them. CDR3 amino acids: CASSERGGREKLFF. The CDR3, as DNA: TGTGCCAGCAGTGAGCGGGGGGGACGGGAAAAACTGTTTTTT.

V gene TRBV2 combines with J gene TRBJ1-6; D uncertain. The germline CDR1 and CDR2 sequences are SNHLY and FYNNEI. The germline V and J ends were trimmed by 5 bases and 2 bases, with 10 bases remaining between them. The CDR3 contains 15 residues. The CDR3 DNA reads as TGTGCCAGCAGTCAGAGGAACGCCTATAATTCACCCCTCCACTTT. Translation gives CASSQRNAYNSPLHF.

The gene calls are TRBV29-1 and TRBJ2-1; perhaps TRBD2 as D (6 bases). The CDR3 has 15 amino acids. Germline-derived CDR1 and CDR2 are SQVTM and ANQGSEA. Trimming shortened V by 1 base and J by 1 base, and 11 bases separated the two germline ends. The CDR3 sequence: CSVEGGDRSYNEQFF. Here the CDR3 DNA reads TGCAGCGTTGAAGGGGGGGACCGATCCTACAATGAGCAGTTCTTC.